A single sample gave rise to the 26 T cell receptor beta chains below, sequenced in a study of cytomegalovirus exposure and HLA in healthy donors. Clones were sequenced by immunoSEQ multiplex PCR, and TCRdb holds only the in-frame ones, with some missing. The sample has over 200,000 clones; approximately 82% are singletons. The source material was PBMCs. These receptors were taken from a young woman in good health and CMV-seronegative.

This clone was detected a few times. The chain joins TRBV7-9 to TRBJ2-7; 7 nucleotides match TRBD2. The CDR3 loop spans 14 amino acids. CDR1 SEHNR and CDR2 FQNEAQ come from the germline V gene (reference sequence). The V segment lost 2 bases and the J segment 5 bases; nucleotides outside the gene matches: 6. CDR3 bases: TGTGCCAGCAGCTTAAGGCCAGGGAGGGACGAGCAGTACTTC. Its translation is CASSLRPGRDEQYF. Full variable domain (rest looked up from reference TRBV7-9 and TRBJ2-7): DTGVSQNPRHKITKRGQNVTFRCDPISEHNRLYWYRQTLGQGPEFLTYFQNEAQLEKSRLLSDRFSAERPKGSFSTLEIQRTEQGDSAMYLCASSLRPGRDEQYFGPGTRLTVT.

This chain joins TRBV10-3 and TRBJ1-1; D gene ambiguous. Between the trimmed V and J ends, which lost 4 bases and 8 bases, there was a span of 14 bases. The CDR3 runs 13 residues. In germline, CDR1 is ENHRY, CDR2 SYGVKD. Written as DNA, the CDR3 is TGTGCCATCAGTGTCCAACGGCTTGCCGAAGCTTTCTTT. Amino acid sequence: CAISVQRLAEAFF.

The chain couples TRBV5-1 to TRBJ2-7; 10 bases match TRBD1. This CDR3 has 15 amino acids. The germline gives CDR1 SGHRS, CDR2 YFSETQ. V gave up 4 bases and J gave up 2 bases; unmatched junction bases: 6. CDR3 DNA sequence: TGCGCCAGCAGCCCCCTCGGACAGGGGGCCTACGAGCAGTACTTC. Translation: CASSPLGQGAYEQYF.

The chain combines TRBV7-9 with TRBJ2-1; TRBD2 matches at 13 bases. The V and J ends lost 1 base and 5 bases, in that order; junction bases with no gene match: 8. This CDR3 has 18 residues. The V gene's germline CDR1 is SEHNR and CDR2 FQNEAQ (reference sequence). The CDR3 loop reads CASSLVWTSGSIDNEQFF. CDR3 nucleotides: TGTGCCAGCAGCTTAGTCTGGACTAGCGGGAGTATAGACAATGAGCAGTTCTTC.

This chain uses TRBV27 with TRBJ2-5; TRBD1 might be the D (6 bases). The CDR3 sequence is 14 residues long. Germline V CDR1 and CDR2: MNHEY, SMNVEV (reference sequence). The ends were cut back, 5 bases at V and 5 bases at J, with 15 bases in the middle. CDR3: CASSKGNRAETQYF. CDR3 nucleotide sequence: TGTGCCAGCAGTAAAGGGAACAGGGCGGAGACCCAGTACTTC.

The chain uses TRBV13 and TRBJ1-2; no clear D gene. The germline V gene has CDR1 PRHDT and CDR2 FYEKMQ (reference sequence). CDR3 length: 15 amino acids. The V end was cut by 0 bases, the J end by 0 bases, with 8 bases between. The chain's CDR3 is CASSLGGLTNYGYTF. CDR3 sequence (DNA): TGTGCCAGCAGCTTAGGGGGCCTTACTAACTATGGCTACACCTTC.

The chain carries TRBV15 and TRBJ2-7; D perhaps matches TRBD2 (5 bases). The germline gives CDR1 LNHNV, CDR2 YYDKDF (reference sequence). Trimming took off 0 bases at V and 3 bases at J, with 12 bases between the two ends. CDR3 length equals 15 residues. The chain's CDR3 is CATSRDEGGFYEQYF. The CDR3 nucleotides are TGTGCCACCAGCAGAGATGAGGGCGGATTCTACGAGCAGTACTTC. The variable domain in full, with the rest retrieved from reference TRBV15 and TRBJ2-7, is DAMVIQNPRYQVTQFGKPVTLSCSQTLNHNVMYWYQQKSSQAPKLLFHYYDKDFNNEADTPDNFQSRRPNTSFCFLDIRSPGLGDTAMYLCATSRDEGGFYEQYFGPGTRLTVT.

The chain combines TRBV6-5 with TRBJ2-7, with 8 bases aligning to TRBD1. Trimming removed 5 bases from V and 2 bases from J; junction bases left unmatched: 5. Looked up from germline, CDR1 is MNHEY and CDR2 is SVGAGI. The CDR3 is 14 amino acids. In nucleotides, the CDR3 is TGTGCCAGCAGTCGGACAGGGAACCCCTACGAGCAGTACTTC. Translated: CASSRTGNPYEQYF.

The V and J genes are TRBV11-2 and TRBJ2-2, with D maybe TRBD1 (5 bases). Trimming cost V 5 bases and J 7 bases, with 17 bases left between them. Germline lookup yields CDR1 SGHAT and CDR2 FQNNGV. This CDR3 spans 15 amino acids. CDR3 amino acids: CASSPTGPQNGELFF. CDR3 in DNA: TGTGCCAGCAGCCCAACAGGCCCACAGAACGGGGAGCTGTTTTTT.

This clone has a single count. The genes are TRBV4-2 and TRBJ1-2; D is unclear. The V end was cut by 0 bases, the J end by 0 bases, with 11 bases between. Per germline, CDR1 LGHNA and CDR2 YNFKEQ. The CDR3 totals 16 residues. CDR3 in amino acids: CASSQEFSVANYGYTF. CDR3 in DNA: TGTGCCAGCAGCCAAGAATTTTCAGTAGCTAACTATGGCTACACCTTC.

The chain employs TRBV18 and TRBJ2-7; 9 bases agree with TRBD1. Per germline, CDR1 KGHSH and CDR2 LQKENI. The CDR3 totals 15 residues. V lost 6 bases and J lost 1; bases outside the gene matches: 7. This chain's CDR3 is CASSRAGQGSYEQYF. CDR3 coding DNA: TGTGCCAGCTCCCGGGCGGGACAGGGTTCCTACGAGCAGTACTTC. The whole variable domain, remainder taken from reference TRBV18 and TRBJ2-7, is NAGVMQNPRHLVRRRGQEARLRCSPMKGHSHVYWYRQLPEEGLKFMVYLQKENIIDESGMPKERFSAEFPKEGPSILRIQQVVRGDSAAYFCASSRAGQGSYEQYFGPGTRLTVT.

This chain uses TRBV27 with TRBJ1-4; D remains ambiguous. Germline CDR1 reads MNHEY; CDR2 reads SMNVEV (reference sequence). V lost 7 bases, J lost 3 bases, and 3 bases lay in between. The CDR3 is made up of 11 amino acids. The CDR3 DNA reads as TGTGCCAGCAAGGCTAATGAAAAACTGTTTTTT. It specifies CASKANEKLFF.

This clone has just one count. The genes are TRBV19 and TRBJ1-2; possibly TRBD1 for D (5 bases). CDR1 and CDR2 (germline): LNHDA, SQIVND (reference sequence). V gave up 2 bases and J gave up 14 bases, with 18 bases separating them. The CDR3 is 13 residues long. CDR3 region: CASSISRRGVRTF. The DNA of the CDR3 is TGTGCCAGTAGTATATCTCGTCGGGGGGTCAGGACCTTC.

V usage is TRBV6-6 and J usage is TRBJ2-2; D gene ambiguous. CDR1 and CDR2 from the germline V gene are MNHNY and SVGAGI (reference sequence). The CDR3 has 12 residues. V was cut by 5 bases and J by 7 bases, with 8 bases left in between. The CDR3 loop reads CASSPSIGELFF. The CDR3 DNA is TGTGCCAGCAGTCCCTCAATCGGGGAGCTGTTTTTT.

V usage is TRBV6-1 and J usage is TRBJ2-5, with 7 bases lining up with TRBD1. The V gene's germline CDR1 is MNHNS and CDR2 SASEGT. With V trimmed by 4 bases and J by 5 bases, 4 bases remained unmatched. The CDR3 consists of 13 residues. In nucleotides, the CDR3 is TGTGCCAGCAGTGTGACAGGGTTGGAGACCCAGTACTTC. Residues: CASSVTGLETQYF.

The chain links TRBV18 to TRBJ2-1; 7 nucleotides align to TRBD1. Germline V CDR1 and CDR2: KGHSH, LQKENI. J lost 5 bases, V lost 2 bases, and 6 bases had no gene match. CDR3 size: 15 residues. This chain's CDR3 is CASSPATGIHNEQFF. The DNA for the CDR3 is TGTGCCAGCTCACCAGCGACAGGGATTCACAATGAGCAGTTCTTC.

CDR3 protein: CASSPDYPMDGEQFF. CDR3 nucleotides: TGTGCCAGCAGCCCGGACTACCCAATGGACGGTGAGCAGTTCTTC. The chain uses TRBV7-9 and TRBJ2-1; the D gene is possibly TRBD2 (6 bases). The CDR3 covers 15 residues. The V end lost 5 bases, the J end lost 9 bases, and 20 bases lay between the germline ends. Per the germline V gene, CDR1 is SEHNR and CDR2 is FQNEAQ (reference sequence).

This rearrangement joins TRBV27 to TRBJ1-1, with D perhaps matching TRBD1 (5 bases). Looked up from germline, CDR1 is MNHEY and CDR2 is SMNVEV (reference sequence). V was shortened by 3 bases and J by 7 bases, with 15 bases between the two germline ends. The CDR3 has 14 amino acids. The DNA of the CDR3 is TGTGCCAGCAGTTTCTTGTCCAGGGAGGGTGAAGCTTTCTTT. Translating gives CASSFLSREGEAFF.

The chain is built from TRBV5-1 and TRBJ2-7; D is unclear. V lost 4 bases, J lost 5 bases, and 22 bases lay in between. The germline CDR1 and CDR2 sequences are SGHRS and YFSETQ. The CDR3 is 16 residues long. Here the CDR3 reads CASSRSPVRTGDEQYF. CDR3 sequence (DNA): TGCGCCAGCAGCCGATCACCGGTGAGGACGGGCGACGAGCAGTACTTC.

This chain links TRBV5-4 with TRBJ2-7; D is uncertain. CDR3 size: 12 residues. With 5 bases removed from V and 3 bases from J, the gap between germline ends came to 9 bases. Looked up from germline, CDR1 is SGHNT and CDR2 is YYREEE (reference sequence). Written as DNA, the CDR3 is TGTGCCAGCAGGAACGGAGACTACGAGCAGTACTTC. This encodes CASRNGDYEQYF.

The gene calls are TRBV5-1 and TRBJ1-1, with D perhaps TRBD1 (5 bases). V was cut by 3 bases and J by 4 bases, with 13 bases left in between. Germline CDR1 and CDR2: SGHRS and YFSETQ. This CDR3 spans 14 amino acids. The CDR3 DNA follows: TGCGCCAGCAGCTGGGGGGAAAGTGGCACTGAAGCTTTCTTT. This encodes CASSWGESGTEAFF. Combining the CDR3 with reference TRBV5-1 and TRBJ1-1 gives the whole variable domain KAGVTQTPRYLIKTRGQQVTLSCSPISGHRSVSWYQQTPGQGLQFLFEYFSETQRNKGNFPGRFSGRQFSNSRSEMNVSTLELGDSALYLCASSWGESGTEAFFGQGTRLTVV.

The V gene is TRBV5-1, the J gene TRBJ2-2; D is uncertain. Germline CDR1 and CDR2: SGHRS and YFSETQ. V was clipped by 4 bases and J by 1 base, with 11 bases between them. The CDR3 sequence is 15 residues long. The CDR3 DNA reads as TGCGCCAGCAGCGTAGACCTCCGGAACACCGGGGAGCTGTTTTTT. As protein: CASSVDLRNTGELFF.

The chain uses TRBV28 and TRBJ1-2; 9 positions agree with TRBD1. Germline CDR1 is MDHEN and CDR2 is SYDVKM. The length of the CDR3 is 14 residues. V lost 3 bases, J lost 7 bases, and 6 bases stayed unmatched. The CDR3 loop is CASSFGDRVSGYTF. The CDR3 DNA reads TGTGCCAGCAGTTTCGGGGACAGGGTTTCTGGCTACACCTTC.

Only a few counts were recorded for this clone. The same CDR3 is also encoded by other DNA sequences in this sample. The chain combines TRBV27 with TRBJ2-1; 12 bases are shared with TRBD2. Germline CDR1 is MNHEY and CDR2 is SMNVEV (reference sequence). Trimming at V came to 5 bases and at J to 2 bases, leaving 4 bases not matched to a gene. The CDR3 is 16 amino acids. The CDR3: CASSPRLAGAYNEQFF. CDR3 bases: TGTGCCAGCAGTCCCCGACTAGCGGGGGCCTACAATGAGCAGTTCTTC.

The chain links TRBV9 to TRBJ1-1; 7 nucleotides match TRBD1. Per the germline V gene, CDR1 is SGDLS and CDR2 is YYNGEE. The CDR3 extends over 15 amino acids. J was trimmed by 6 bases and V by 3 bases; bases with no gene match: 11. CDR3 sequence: CASSEGGQNLAEAFF. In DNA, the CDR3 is TGTGCCAGCAGCGAGGGGGGACAGAACCTCGCTGAAGCTTTCTTT.

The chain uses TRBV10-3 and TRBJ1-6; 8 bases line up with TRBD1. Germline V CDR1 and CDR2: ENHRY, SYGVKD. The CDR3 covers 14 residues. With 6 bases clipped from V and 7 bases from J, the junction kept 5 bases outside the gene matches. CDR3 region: CAIRPGGSNSPLHF. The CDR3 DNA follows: TGTGCCATCAGACCAGGGGGCTCGAATTCACCCCTCCACTTT.